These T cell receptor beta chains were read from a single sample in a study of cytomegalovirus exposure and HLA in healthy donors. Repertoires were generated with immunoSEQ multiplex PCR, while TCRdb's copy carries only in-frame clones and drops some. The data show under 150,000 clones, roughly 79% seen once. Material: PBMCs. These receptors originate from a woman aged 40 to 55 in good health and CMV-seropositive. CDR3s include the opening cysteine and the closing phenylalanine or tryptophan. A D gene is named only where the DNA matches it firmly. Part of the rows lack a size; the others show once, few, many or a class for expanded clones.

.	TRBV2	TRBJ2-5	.	TGTGCCGGACGGGGGGCCGGAGAGACCCAGTACTTC	CAGRGAGETQYF
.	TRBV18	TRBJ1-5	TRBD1	TGTGCCAGCTCGCCGGGACAGGGGGCAAGCAATCAGCCCCAGCATTTT	CASSPGQGASNQPQHF
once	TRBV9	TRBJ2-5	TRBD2	TGTGCCAGCAGCGTAGGACAGCGGGGGGCTGGGGAGACCCAGTACTTC	CASSVGQRGAGETQYF
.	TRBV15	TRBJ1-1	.	TGTGCCACCAGAGGGGGGAACACTGAAGCTTTCTTT	CATRGGNTEAFF
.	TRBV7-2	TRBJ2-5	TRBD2	TGTGCCAGCAGCTTAGCCTTCAGCGGGGGCACCGGGACCCAGTACTTC	CASSLAFSGGTGTQYF
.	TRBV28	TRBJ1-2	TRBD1	TGTGCCAGCAGCCCGGGGGGACAGGGACTAAATGGCTACACCTTC	CASSPGGQGLNGYTF
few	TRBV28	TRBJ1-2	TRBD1	TGTGCCAGCAGTTATCCGGGACAGATTAACTATGGCTACACCTTC	CASSYPGQINYGYTF
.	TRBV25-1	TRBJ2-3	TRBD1	TGTGCCAGCAGCCTGACAGGGGGCACAGATACGCAGTATTTT	CASSLTGGTDTQYF
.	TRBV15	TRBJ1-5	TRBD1	TGTGCCACCAGCAGGGATCAGAACAGGGGGGGCAATCAGCCCCAGCATTTT	CATSRDQNRGGNQPQHF
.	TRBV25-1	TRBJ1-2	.	TGTGCCAGCAGTGAGTTACAGGAGGAGGGTGGCTACACCTTC	CASSELQEEGGYTF
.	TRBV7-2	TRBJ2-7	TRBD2	TGTGCCAGTACCCCTAGCGGGGACCGATCCTACGAGCAGTACTTC	CASTPSGDRSYEQYF
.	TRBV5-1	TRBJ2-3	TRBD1	TGCGCCAGCAGCTTGGGGGGGACAGAAAGCACAGATACGCAGTATTTT	CASSLGGTESTDTQYF
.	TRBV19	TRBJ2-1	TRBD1	TGTGCCAGTAGTATCGGTTGGAACAGGGGGCCCAATGAGCAGTTCTTC	CASSIGWNRGPNEQFF
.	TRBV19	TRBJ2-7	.	TGTGCCAGTAGTAACTCGCCGCGGGACAGTGAAGCCGGGCACCTATACGAGCAGTACTTC	CASSNSPRDSEAGHLYEQYF
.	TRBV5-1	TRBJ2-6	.	TGCGCCAGCAGCTCGGCGGTGGCCAACGTCCTGACTTTC	CASSSAVANVLTF
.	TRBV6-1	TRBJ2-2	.	TGTGCCAGCAGTTTCTACAGAGCGAACACCGGGGAGCTGTTTTTT	CASSFYRANTGELFF
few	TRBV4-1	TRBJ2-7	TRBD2	TGCGCCAGCAGCCATCCAGGGACTAGCGGGGGTGAAGAGCAGTACTTC	CASSHPGTSGGEEQYF
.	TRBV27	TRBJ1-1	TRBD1	TGTGCCAGCAGTGAGGACAGGGCCACTGAAGCTTTCTTT	CASSEDRATEAFF
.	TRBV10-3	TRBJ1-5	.	TGTGCCATCAGTACAGGGCCGAATCAGCCCCAGCATTTT	CAISTGPNQPQHF
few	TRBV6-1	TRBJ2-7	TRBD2	TGTGCCAGCAGTGAAGTAAATCGAGCGGGGGGGCCTTACTACGAGCAGTACTTC	CASSEVNRAGGPYYEQYF
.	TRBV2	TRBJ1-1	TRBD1	TGTGCCAGCAGTGAAGCGGTTCAGGGGGCTGCGGGAACTGAAGCTTTCTTT	CASSEAVQGAAGTEAFF
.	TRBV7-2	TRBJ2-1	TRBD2	TGTGCCAGCAGCCCCAAGACTAGCGGGGGGGCAAGGGAGCAGTTCTTC	CASSPKTSGGAREQFF
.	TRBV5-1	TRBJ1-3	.	TGCGCCAGCAGCCCCTTCACGGGAGGGGGTGGAAACACCATATATTTT	CASSPFTGGGGNTIYF
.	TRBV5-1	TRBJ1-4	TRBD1	TGCGCCAGCACCAGGACAGGGGGCGGGAGTGAAAAACTGTTTTTT	CASTRTGGGSEKLFF
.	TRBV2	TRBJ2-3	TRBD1	TGTGCCAGCAGGGGGGACAGGGTGGGGGATACGCAGTATTTT	CASRGDRVGDTQYF
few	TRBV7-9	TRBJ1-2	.	TGTTCCAGCAGCTTAGAATTTTCCCGGACTCTGGAGGGCTACACCTTC	CSSSLEFSRTLEGYTF
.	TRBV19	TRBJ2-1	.	TGTGCCAGTAGTATGACCCTTCCAGGACTTGAGCAGTTCTTC	CASSMTLPGLEQFF
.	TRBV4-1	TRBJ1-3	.	TGCGCCAGCAGCCAAGATTTTCCGGGCTCTGGAAACACCATATATTTT	CASSQDFPGSGNTIYF
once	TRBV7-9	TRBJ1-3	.	TGTGCCAGCACCCTGGGGGGGAAAGTCGGAGGAAACACCATATATTTT	CASTLGGKVGGNTIYF
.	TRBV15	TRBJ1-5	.	TGTGCCACCAGCGGGGGGAAGGGCAATCAGCCCCAGCATTTT	CATSGGKGNQPQHF
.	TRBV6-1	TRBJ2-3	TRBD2	TGTGCCAGCAGTGCGTCCAGCGGGGGGGCAGGCGATACGCAGTATTTT	CASSASSGGAGDTQYF
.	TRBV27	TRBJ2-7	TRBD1	TGTGCCAGCAGTTTAGGCAGGGGGTCCGAGCAGTACTTC	CASSLGRGSEQYF
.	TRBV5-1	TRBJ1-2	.	TGCGCCAGCAGCTTGCCCCAGATTAACTATGGTTACACCTTC	CASSLPQINYGYTF
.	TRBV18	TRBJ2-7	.	TGTGCCAGCTCACTGCAGGGCCACGAGCAGTACTTC	CASSLQGHEQYF
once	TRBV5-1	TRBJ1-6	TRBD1	TGCGCCAGCAGCGGCGGGGACAGCTATAATTCACCCCTCCACTTT	CASSGGDSYNSPLHF
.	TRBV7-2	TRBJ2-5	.	TGTGCCAGCAGCTTACTTGCCAAACAGTACCAAGAGACCCAGTACTTC	CASSLLAKQYQETQYF
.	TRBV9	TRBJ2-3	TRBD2	TGTGCCAGCAGCGTCGGCTCTAGCGGGGGTTCAGATACGCAGTATTTT	CASSVGSSGGSDTQYF
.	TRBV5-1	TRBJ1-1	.	TGCGCCAGCAGCTTGGAACAGGCAAACACTGAAGCTTTCTTT	CASSLEQANTEAFF
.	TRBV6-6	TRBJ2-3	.	TGTGCCACCCTCTTTGCGACGACTGACACGCAGTATTTT	CATLFATTDTQYF
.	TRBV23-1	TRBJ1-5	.	TGCGCCAGCAGTCATAAGGGGGATAGCAATCAGCCCCAGCATTTT	CASSHKGDSNQPQHF